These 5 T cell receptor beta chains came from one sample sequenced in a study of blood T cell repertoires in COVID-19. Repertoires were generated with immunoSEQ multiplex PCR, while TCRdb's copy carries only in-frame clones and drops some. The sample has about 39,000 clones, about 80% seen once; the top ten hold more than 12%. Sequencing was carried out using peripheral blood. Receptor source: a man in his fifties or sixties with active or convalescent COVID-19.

The CDR3 reads CASSQTGVGNTIYF. CDR3 DNA: TGTGCCAGCAGCCAGACAGGGGTCGGAAACACCATATATTTT. V and J are TRBV6-5 and TRBJ1-3; TRBD1 matches 8 bases. V dropped 6 bases and J dropped 4; count of bases not matched to a gene: 5. This CDR3 has 14 residues. CDR1 and CDR2 from the germline V gene are MNHEY and SVGAGI.

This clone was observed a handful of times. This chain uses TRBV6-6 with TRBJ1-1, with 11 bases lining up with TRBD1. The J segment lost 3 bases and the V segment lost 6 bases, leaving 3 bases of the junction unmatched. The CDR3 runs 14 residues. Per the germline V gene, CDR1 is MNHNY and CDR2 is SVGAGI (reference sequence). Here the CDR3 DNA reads TGTGCCAGCAGAGGACAGGGGGCTGACACTGAAGCTTTCTTT. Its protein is CASRGQGADTEAFF.

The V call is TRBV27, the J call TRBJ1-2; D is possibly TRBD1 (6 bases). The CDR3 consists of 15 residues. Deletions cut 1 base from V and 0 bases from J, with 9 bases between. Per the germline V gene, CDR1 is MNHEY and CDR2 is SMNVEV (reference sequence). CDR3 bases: TGTGCCAGCAGTTTATACACAGGGTCTAACTATGGCTACACCTTC. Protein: CASSLYTGSNYGYTF.

The CDR3 DNA follows: TGTGCCAGCAGCCAAGAGTTGGGGGGGGGCCCCCCTTCACCCCTCCACTTT. Translation gives CASSQELGGGPPSPLHF. V and J are TRBV3-1 (or the pseudogene TRBV3-2) and TRBJ1-6; weak D call: TRBD1 (6 bases). V dropped 0 bases and J dropped 9 bases, with 18 bases sitting between them. Per the germline V gene, CDR1 is LGHDT and CDR2 is YNNKEL (reference sequence). There are 17 residues in the CDR3.

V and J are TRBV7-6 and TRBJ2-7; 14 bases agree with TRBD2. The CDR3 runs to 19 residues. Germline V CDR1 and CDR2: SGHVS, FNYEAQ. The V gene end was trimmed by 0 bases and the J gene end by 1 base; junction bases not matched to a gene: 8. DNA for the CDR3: TGTGCCAGCAGCTTAGCCCGGACTAGCGGGGGGTCGGGGTCCTACGAGCAGTACTTC. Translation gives CASSLARTSGGSGSYEQYF.